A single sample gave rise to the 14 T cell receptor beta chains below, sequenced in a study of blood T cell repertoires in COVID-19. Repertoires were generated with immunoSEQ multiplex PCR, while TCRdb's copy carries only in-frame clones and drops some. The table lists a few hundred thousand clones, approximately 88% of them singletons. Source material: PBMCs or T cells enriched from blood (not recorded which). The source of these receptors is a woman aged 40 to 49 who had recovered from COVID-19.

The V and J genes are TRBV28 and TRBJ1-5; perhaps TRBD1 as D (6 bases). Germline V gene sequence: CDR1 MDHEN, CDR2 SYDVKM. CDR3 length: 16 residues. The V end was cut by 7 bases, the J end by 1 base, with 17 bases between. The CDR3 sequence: CASTWGGRGSNQPQHF. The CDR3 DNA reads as TGTGCCAGCACTTGGGGGGGCCGTGGGAGCAATCAGCCCCAGCATTTT. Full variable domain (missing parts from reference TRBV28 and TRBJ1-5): DVKVTQSSRYLVKRTGEKVFLECVQDMDHENMFWYRQDPGLGLRLIYFSYDVKMKEKGDIPEGYSVSREKKERFSLILESASTNQTSMYLCASTWGGRGSNQPQHFGDGTRLSIL.

CDR3 residues: CASSMGQDYEQYF. DNA of the CDR3: TGTGCCAGTAGTATGGGACAGGACTACGAGCAGTACTTC. This chain joins TRBV19 and TRBJ2-7; TRBD1 aligns across 8 bases. The CDR3 is made up of 13 amino acids. Trimming removed 3 bases from V and 3 bases from J; junction bases left unmatched: 1. The germline gives CDR1 LNHDA, CDR2 SQIVND (reference sequence).

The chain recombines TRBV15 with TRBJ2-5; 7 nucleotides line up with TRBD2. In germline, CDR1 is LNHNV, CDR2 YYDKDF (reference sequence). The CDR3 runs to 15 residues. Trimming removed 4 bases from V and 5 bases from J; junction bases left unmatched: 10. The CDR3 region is CATSTTGRRGETQYF. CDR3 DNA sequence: TGTGCCACCAGCACAACCGGGAGGCGAGGGGAGACCCAGTACTTC.

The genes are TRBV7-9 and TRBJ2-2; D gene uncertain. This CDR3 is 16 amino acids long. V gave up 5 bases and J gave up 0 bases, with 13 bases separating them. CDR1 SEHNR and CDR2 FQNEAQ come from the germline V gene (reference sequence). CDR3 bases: TGTGCCAGCAGCCCCCACAGAGAAACGAACACCGGGGAGCTGTTTTTT. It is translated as CASSPHRETNTGELFF.

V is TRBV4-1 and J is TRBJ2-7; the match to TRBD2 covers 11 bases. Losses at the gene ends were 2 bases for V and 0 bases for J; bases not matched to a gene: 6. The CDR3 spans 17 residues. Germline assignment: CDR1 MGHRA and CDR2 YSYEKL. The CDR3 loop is CASSQPSGTSGSYEQYF. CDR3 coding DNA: TGCGCCAGCAGCCAACCCTCCGGGACTAGCGGCTCCTACGAGCAGTACTTC.

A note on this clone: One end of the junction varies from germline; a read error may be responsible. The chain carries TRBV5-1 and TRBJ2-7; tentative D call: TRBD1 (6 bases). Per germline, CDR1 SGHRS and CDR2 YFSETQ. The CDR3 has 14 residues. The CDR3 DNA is TGCGCCACCAGCGGACAGCCTAGCTCCTACGAGCAGTACTTC. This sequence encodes CATSGQPSSYEQYF.

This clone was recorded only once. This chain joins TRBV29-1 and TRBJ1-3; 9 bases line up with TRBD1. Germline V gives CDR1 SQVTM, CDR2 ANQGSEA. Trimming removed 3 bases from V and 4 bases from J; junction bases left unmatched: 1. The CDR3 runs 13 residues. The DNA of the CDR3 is TGCAGCGTTGAGGGGACAGGGGGAAACACCATATATTTT. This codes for CSVEGTGGNTIYF.

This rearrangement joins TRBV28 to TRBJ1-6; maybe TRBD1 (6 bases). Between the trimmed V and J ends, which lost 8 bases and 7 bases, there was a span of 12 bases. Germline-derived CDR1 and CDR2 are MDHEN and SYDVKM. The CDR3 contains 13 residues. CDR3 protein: CASLGGTNSPLHF. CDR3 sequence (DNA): TGTGCCAGCCTCGGTGGGACAAATTCACCCCTCCACTTT.

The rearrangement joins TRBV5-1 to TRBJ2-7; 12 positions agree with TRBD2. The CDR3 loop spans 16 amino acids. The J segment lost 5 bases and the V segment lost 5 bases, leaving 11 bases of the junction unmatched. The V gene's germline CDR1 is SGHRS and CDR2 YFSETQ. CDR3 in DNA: TGCGCCAGCAGTAAAAACCTAGCGGGAGGGCGCGACGAGCAGTACTTC. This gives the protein CASSKNLAGGRDEQYF.

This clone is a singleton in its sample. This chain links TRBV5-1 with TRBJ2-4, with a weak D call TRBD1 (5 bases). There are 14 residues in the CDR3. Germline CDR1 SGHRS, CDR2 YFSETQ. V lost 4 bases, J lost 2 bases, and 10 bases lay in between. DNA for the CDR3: TGCGCCAGCAGCGCGCAGGGATCCAAAAACATTCAGTACTTC. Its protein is CASSAQGSKNIQYF.

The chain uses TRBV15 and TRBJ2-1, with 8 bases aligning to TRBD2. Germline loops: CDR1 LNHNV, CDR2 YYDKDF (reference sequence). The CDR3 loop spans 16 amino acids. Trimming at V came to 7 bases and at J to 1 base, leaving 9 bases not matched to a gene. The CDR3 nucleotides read TGTGCCACCACCCGGGGGGGTATTCGGTCCTACAATGAGCAGTTCTTC. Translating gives CATTRGGIRSYNEQFF.

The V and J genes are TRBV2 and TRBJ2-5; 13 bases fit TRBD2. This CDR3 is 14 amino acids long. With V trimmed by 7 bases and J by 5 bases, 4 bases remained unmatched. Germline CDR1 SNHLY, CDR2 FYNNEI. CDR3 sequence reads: CASKGLAGQETQYF. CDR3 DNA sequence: TGTGCCAGCAAGGGACTAGCGGGACAGGAGACCCAGTACTTC.

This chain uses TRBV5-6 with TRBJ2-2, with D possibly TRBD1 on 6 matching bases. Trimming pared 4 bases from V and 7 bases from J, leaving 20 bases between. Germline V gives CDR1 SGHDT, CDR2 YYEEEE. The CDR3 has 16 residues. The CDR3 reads CASSRPGTMAGGELFF. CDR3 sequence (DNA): TGTGCCAGCAGCCGCCCCGGGACAATGGCCGGCGGGGAGCTGTTTTTT. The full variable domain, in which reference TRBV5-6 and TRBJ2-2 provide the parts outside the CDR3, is DAGVTQSPTHLIKTRGQQVTLRCSPKSGHDTVSWYQQALGQGPQFIFQYYEEEERQRGNFPDRFSGHQFPNYSSELNVNALLLGDSALYLCASSRPGTMAGGELFFGEGSRLTVL.

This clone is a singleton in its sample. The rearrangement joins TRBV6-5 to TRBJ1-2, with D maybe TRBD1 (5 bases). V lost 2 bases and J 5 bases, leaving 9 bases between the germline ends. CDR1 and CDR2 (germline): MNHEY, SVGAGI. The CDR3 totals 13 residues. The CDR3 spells CASSYLDSYGYTF. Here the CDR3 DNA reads TGTGCCAGCAGTTACCTTGACAGTTATGGCTACACCTTC.